What follows describes a single TCR beta chain. This clone was observed a few times. Its recognized antigen is unknown. No much larger clonotype is one base removed from it; base qualities were not supplied. TCRbeta CDR3 regions were amplified from genomic DNA using the immunoSEQ Assay, a bias-controlled multiplex PCR. The source study handled its data this way. The number of nucleated cells in each sample was estimated from the amplification of reference gene primers within the assay. Sequence reads were collapsed and filtered to measure the absolute abundance of every unique TCRbeta CDR3 rearrangement. Productive Simpson clonality was computed per sample as the square root of Simpson's diversity index over productive rearrangements. Held by TCRdb, this immuneACCESS table contains in-frame sequences only and omits some clones. Under half of the omission traces to an unresolved V gene where checked; the cause of the rest is unknown. Clone size and V and J calls were adopted from that table, with D and trimming inferred from the DNA. For this sample there are roughly 150,000 clones; about 82% appear just once. 7.5% to 10% of the sample is in the top ten clones.

These data belong to a study of blood T cell repertoires in COVID-19 (dated by TCRdb to the early 2020s). For the wider study: The collaborator samples originated in the United States, Italy and Spain and spanned the acute and convalescent phases of COVID-19. The material from the prospective study consisted of cDNA or gDNA derived from T cells, B-cell-depleted T cells, or PBMCs. Deeply sampled blood TCRbeta repertoires from subjects exposed to, actively infected with, or recovered from COVID-19 were included in the dataset. A freely available public database, intended as a resource for researchers studying the immune response to SARS-CoV-2, is where the repertoires were released. Samples came from the ongoing ImmuneRACE study (first 160 participants) plus 1,254 subjects from 6 global collaborators. Nearly every sample came with metadata listing a de-identified subject ID, COVID-19 status, age in years and sex. Where HLA class I and class II types were available, the types were taken from metadata supplied by the sample provider, not from assay-based typing.

Study-level results and caveats: How much clinical and demographic metadata was included differed by source and by participant, and the metadata was provided uncurated.

Germline trimming: 4 bases from V, 7 bases from J; junction bases outside gene matches: 10. The CDR3 numbers 15 residues from cysteine through phenylalanine. Just CDR3 DNA is preserved here, 45 bases in frame from base 1. CDR1 and CDR2, per the germline V gene (reference sequence), are PRHDT and FYEKMQ. One collaborating source in Seattle enrolled patients while the patients were actively infected and followed the patients over time throughout the course of disease. Each collaborating institution followed its own protocols to collect whole blood in K2EDTA tubes. Collaborator samples were shipped for TCRbeta analysis as frozen whole blood, isolated PBMCs, or DNA extracted from either sample type.

This receptor was obtained from an elderly woman with COVID-19, enrolled during active disease. The sequenced sample consisted of peripheral blood. The chain uses TRBV13 and TRBJ1-2; 9 bases in the junction line up with TRBD1. The DNA sequence follows: TGTGCCAGCAGCTCCCACAGGGGGCGATTGGGTGGCTACACCTTC. This yields the protein CASSSHRGRLGGYTF. The CDR3 plus the reference TRBV13 and TRBJ1-2 genes for the other parts give the full variable domain: AAGVIQSPRHLIKEKRETATLKCYPIPRHDTVYWYQQGPGQDPQFLISFYEKMQSDKGSIPDRFSAQQFSDYHSELNMSSLELGDSALYFCASSSHRGRLGGYTFGSGTRLTVV.